The sequence of this T cell receptor beta chain was determined in a study of T-cell memory formation after mild COVID-19. Study findings and constraints: Clones that shrank (day 15 to 85) were balanced CD4/CD8, whereas later expanders leaned CD4+.

On this clonotype itself: Its antigen is not identified.

CDR1 and CDR2 from the germline V gene are MNHEY and SVGAGI. This CDR3 is built from 15 residues. Trimming removed 5 bases from V and 1 base from J, with 12 bases in between. Constant-segment primers served in 5'RACE that generated TCR alpha and TCR beta cDNA libraries bearing sample barcodes and UMIs. TCRdb independently ran MiXCR on the 5' RACE reads; one entry per CDR3 protein. The sample yields about 390,000 distinct CDR3 sequences, about 15% seen once. This clonotype originated in a young man who had mild COVID-19 (a few samples of this study predate the infection). Cell type and time point are not known. This rearrangement joins TRBV6-5 to TRBJ1-5; D is perhaps TRBD1 (6 bases). What was sequenced was PBMCs or a T cell subset sorted from them (not recorded which). CDR3 nucleotide sequence: TGTGCCAGCAGTCCCACAGGGCGGAGCAATCAGCCCCAGCATTTT. Residues: CASSPTGRSNQPQHF.